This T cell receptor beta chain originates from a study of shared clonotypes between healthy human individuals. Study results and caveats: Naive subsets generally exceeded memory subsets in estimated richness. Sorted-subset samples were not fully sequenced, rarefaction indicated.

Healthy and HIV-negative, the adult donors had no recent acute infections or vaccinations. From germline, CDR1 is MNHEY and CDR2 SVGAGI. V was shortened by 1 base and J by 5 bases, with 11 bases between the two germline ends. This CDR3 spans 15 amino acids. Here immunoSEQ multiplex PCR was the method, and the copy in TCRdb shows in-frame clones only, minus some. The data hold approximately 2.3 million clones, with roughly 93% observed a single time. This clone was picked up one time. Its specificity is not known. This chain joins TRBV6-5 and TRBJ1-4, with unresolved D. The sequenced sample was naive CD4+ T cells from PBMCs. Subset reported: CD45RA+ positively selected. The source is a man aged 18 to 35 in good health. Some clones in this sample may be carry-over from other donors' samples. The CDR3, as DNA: TGTGCCAGCAGTTACTACGAAAGACTCAATGAAAAACTGTTTTTT. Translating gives CASSYYERLNEKLFF.